The sequence of this T cell receptor beta chain was determined in a study of blood T cell repertoires in COVID-19 (dated by TCRdb to 2019 to 2021). Regarding the complete study: Samples covering the acute and convalescent phases of COVID-19 were provided by collaborators in the United States, Italy and Spain. Sample metadata almost always included a de-identified subject ID, COVID-19 status, age in years and sex. Where available, HLA class I and class II types were obtained from metadata supplied by the sample provider rather than from assay-based typing. The prospective study material was composed of cDNA or gDNA derived from T cells, B-cell-depleted T cells, or PBMCs. The repertoires were released in a freely available public database intended as a resource for research on the immune response to SARS-CoV-2. Samples were obtained from the ongoing ImmuneRACE study (first 160 participants) and from 950 to 1,500 subjects provided by 6 global collaborators. Subjects who had been exposed to COVID-19, were actively infected with it, or had recovered from it provided the deeply sampled blood TCRbeta repertoires that made up the dataset.

A note on this clone: The specificity of this receptor is unknown. Within one base of it there is no much larger clone, and no base qualities were kept.

Collaborating institutions collected whole blood in K2EDTA tubes following their own protocols. Collaborator samples were shipped for TCRbeta analysis as frozen whole blood, isolated PBMCs, or DNA extracted from either sample type. From a lookup of the germline V gene (reference sequence), CDR1 and CDR2 are GTSNPN and SVGIG. Ends trimmed: V by 0 bases, J by 5 bases; bases unmatched to a gene: 6. The CDR3 runs 14 residues from the cysteine to the phenylalanine. The DNA shown is the 42-base CDR3, in frame from base 1. Overall study results and their limits: Clinical and demographic metadata were provided uncurated, with the amount varying by source and participant.

The immunoSEQ Assay, a bias-controlled multiplex PCR, was used to amplify TCRbeta CDR3 regions from genomic DNA. The source study handled its data this way. The number of nucleated cells in each sample was estimated from the amplification of reference gene primers within the assay. Sequence reads were collapsed and filtered to measure the absolute abundance of every unique TCRbeta CDR3 rearrangement. Productive Simpson clonality was computed per sample as the square root of Simpson's diversity index over productive rearrangements. Not all clones reach the TCRdb copy of this immuneACCESS table, which keeps in-frame sequences only. Checked studies attribute under half of the gap to unresolved V genes and leave the rest unexplained. V, J and clone size are taken as reported in that table, and D and trimming were inferred from the DNA itself. This sample comprises 75,000 to 90,000 clones, around 86% of them detected only once. The top ten constitute roughly 8% of the sample.

This sequence uses TRBV30 and TRBJ1-2; 7 of the junction bases match TRBD1. The origin of this receptor is a man aged 80 or over with active or convalescent COVID-19. Sequencing used peripheral blood. The CDR3 corresponds to CAWSVPGGTYGYTF. In nucleotides, the sequence is TGTGCCTGGAGTGTCCCAGGGGGAACGTATGGCTACACCTTC.